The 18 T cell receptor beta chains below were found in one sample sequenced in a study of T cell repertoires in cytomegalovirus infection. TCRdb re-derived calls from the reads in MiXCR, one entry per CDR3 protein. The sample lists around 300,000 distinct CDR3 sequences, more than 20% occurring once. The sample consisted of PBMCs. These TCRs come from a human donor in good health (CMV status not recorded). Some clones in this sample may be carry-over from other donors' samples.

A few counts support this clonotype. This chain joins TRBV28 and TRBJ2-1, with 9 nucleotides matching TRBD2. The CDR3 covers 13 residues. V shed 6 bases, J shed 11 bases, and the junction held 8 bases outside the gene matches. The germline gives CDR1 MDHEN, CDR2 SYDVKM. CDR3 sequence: CASRWTSAVKQFF. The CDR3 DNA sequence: TGTGCCAGCAGATGGACTAGCGCGGTTAAGCAGTTCTTC.

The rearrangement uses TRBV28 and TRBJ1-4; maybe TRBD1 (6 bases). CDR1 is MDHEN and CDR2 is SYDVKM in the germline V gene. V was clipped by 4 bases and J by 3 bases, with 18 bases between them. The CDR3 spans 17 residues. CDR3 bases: TGTGCCAGCAGTTCTCCAGGGGATTGGCAAGCTAATGAAAAACTGTTTTTT. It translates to CASSSPGDWQANEKLFF.

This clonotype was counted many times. The CDR3 is CASSLDAGGQAREQYF. The CDR3 coding sequence is TGTGCCAGCAGCTTAGACGCGGGGGGGCAGGCGAGGGAGCAGTACTTC. The rearrangement joins TRBV7-2 to TRBJ2-7, with 9 bases identical to TRBD2. The CDR3 runs 16 residues. Germline V gene data show CDR1 as SGHTA and CDR2 as FQGNSA. V lost 1 base and J lost 7; bases outside the gene matches: 11.

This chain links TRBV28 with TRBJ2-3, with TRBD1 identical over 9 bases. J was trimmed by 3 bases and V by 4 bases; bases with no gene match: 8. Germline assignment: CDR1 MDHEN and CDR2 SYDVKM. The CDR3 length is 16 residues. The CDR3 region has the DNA TGTGCCAGCAGTTCTAACAGACAGGGGGGGACAGATACGCAGTATTTT. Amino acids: CASSSNRQGGTDTQYF.

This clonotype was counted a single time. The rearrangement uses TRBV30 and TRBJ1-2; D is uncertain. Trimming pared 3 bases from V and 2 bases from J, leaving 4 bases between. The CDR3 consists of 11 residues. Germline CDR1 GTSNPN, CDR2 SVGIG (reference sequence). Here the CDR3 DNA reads TGTGCCTGGAGGCAGAACTATGGCTACACCTTC. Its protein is CAWRQNYGYTF.

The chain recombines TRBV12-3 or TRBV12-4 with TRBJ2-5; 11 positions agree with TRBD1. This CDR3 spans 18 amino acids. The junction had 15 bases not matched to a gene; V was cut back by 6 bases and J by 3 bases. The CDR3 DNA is TGTGCCAGCAGCCTGGACAGGGGGCGATTGAGGGGGAAAGAGACCCAGTACTTC. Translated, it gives CASSLDRGRLRGKETQYF.

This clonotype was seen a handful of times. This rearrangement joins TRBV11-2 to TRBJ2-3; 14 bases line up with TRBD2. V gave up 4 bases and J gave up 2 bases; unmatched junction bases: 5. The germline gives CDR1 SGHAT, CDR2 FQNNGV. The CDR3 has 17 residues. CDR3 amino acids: CASSYGLAGGHTDTQYF. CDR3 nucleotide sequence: TGTGCCAGCAGCTACGGACTAGCGGGGGGACACACAGATACGCAGTATTTT.

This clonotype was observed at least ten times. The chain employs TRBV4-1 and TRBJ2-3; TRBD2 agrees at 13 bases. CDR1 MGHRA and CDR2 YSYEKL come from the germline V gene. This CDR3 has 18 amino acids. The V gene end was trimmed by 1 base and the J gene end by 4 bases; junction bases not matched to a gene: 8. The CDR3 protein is CASSQGEILAGGPDTQYF. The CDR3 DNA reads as TGCGCCAGCAGCCAAGGCGAGATACTAGCGGGGGGGCCAGATACGCAGTATTTT.

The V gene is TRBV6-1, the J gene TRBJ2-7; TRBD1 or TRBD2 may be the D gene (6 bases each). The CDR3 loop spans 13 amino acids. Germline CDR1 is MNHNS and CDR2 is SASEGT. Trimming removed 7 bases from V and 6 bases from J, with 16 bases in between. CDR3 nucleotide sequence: TGTGCCAGCACCATAAGAGGGGGGCGCGAGCAGTACTTC. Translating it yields CASTIRGGREQYF.

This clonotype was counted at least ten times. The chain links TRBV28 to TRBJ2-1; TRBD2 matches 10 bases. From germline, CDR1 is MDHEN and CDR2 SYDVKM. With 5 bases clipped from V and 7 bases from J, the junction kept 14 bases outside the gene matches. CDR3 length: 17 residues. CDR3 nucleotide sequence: TGTGCCAGCAGTCGAACCGGGACTAGCGTTTTTTTAAATGAGCAGTTCTTC. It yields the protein CASSRTGTSVFLNEQFF.

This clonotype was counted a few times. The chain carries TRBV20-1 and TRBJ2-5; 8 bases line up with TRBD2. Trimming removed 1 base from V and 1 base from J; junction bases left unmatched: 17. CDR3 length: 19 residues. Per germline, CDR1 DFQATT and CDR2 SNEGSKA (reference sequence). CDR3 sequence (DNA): TGCAGTGCTAGAGCGCCCGCTGTAGGAGCGGGAGAAATCCAAGAGACCCAGTACTTC. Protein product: CSARAPAVGAGEIQETQYF.

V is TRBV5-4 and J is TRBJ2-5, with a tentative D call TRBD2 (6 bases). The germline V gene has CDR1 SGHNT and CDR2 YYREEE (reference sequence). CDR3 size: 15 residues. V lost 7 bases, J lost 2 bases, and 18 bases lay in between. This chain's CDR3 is CASSPSAGRQETQYF. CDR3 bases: TGTGCCAGCTCTCCATCCGCGGGAAGACAAGAGACCCAGTACTTC.

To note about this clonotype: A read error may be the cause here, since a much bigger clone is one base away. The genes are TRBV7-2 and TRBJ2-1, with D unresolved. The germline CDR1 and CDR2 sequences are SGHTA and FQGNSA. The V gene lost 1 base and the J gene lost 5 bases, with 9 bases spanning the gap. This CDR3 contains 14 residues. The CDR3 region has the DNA TGTGCCAGCAGCTTAGAGGCAGAGAACAATGAGCAGTTCTTC. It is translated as CASSLEAENNEQFF.

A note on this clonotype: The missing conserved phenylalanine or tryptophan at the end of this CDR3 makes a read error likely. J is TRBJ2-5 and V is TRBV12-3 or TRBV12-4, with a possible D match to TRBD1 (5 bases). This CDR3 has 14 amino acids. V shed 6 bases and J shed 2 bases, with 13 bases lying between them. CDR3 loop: CASSLTTVQETQYV. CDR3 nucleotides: TGTGCCAGCAGCCTGACGACAGTTCAAGAGACCCAGTACGTC.

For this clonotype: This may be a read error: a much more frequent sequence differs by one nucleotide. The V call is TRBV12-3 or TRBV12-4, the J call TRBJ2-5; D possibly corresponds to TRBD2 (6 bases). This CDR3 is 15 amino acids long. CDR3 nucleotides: TGTGCCAGCAACCTTGACGGGAGTTCGTTGGAGACCCAGTGCTTC. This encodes CASNLDGSSLETQCF.

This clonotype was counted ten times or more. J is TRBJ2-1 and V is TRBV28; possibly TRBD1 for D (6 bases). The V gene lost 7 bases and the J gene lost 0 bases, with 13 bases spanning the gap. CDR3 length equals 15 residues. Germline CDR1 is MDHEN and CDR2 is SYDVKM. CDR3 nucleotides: TGTGCCAGCACGTGGGGGCAGGGCTCCTACAATGAGCAGTTCTTC. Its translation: CASTWGQGSYNEQFF.

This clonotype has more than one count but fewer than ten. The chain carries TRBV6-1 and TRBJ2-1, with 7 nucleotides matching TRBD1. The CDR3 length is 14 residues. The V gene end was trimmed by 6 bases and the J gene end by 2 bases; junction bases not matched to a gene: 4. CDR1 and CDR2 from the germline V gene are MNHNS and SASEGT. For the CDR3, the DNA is TGTGCCAGCAGCTTAGGGACAGCCTACAATGAGCAGTTCTTC. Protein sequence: CASSLGTAYNEQFF.

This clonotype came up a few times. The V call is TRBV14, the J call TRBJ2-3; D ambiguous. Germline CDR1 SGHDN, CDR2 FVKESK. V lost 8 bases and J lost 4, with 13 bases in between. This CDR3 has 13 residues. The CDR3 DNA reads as TGTGCCAGCGGTCTCCGAGGCGCAGATACGCAGTATTTT. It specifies CASGLRGADTQYF.